The subject of this entry is one T cell receptor (beta chain). Antigen unknown. Constant-region reverse primers amplified full-length variable regions, followed by semi-nested Nested Universal Primer A PCR. TCRdb ran MiXCR on the 5' RACE reads and lists one entry per CDR3 protein. The sample carries around 30,000 distinct CDR3 sequences, approximately 30% recorded once. The sorted Tregs were CD4+CD25+CD127-/low cells. The CDR3 consists of 15 residues. V dropped 4 bases and J dropped 0 bases, with 13 bases sitting between them. Germline values: CDR1 DFQATT, CDR2 SNEGSKA (reference sequence). Study-level findings and limits: In terms of TCR gene usage, tumor memory CD4+ T cells clustered together with blood and lymph node memory CD4+ cells, as well as with lymph node naive CD4+ cells.

The clonotype comes from a female donor with breast cancer. The chain recombines TRBV20-1 with TRBJ2-1; D not certain. Input material: tumor-infiltrating Tregs sorted from the breast tumor. The CDR3 loop is CSAKGGVSSYNEQFF. In DNA, the CDR3 is TGCAGTGCTAAAGGTGGGGTTAGCTCCTACAATGAGCAGTTCTTC.